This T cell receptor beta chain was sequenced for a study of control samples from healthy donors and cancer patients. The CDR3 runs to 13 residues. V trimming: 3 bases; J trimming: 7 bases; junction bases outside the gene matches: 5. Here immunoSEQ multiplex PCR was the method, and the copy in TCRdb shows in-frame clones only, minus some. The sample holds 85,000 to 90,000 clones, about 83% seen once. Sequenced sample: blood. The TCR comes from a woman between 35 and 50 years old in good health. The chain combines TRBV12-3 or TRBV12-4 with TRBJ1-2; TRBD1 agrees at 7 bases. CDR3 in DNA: TGTGCCAGCAGTTTCCTGACAGGGTCTGGCTACACCTTC. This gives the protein CASSFLTGSGYTF.